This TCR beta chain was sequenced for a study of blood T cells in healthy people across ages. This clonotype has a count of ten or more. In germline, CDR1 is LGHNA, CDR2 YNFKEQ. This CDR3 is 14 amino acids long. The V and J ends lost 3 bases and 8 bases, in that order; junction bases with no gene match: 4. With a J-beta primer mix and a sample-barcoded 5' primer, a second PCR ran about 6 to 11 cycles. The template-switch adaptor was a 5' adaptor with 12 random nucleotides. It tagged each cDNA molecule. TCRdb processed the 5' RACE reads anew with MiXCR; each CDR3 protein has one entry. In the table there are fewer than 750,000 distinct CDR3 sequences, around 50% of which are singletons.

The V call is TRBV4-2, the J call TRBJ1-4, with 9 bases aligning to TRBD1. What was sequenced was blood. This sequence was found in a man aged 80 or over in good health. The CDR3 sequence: CASSQGTGSEKLFF. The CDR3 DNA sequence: TGTGCCAGCAGCCAGGGGACAGGGAGCGAAAAACTGTTTTTT.